This TCR beta chain appears in the sequencing data of a study of shared clonotypes between healthy human individuals. V shed 6 bases and J shed 7 bases, with 15 bases lying between them. CDR1 and CDR2 (germline): SNHLY, FYNNEI. The CDR3 totals 13 residues. TCRdb keeps only in-frame clones here, not all; method: immunoSEQ multiplex PCR. The table lists around 600,000 clones, more than 95% of them singletons. The sequenced sample consisted of naive CD4+ T cells sorted from blood. The subset: CD45RA+ positively selected. The J gene is TRBJ1-2, the V gene TRBV2; D is unresolved. This TCR was sampled from a woman in her twenties or thirties in good health. The CDR3 loop reads CASRVGGRFGYTF. The CDR3 DNA is TGTGCCAGCAGGGTTGGAGGGCGATTTGGCTACACCTTC.